The 28 T cell receptor beta chains reported below all come from one sample, sequenced in a study of ipilimumab plus nivolumab after autologous stem cell transplantation. Method: immunoSEQ multiplex PCR; TCRdb's copy keeps in-frame clones and lacks some. The top ten hold roughly 2% of the sample, which has some 87,000 clones, more than 80% seen once. The sample here was PBMCs, taken in a trial of ipilimumab plus nivolumab as post-transplant consolidation. The receptors shown here come from a male donor with diffuse large B-cell lymphoma.

The V and J genes are TRBV5-4 and TRBJ2-3; TRBD2 aligns across 9 bases. This CDR3 has 16 amino acids. Germline CDR1 is SGHNT and CDR2 is YYREEE (reference sequence). The junction had 10 bases not matched to a gene; V was cut back by 4 bases and J by 4 bases. The CDR3 sequence: CASSVMGAGGPDTQYF. In DNA, the CDR3 is TGTGCCAGCAGCGTTATGGGGGCGGGGGGGCCAGATACGCAGTATTTT.

The V gene is TRBV4-2, the J gene TRBJ2-5; 8 bases align to TRBD1. There are 17 residues in the CDR3. Germline lookup yields CDR1 LGHNA and CDR2 YNFKEQ. Trimming cost V 1 base and J 5 bases; bases outside gene matches: 12. The CDR3 region has the DNA TGTGCCAGCAGCCAAGTGGTGGGAGCAGGGGGCGGCGAGACCCAGTACTTC. Translation: CASSQVVGAGGGETQYF.

This clone was observed once. This chain uses TRBV7-8 with TRBJ2-7; 8 bases are shared with TRBD2. V dropped 1 base and J dropped 1; count of bases not matched to a gene: 3. Germline V CDR1 and CDR2: SGHVS, FQNEAQ. CDR3 length: 15 amino acids. CDR3 DNA: TGTGCCAGCAGCTTAGTAGCGGGACAATCCTACGAGCAGTACTTC. Protein product: CASSLVAGQSYEQYF. Complete variable domain (other parts from reference TRBV7-8 and TRBJ2-7): GAGVSQSPRYKVAKRGQDVALRCDPISGHVSLFWYQQALGQGPEFLTYFQNEAQLDKSGLPSDRFFAERPEGSVSTLKIQRTQQEDSAVYLCASSLVAGQSYEQYFGPGTRLTVT.

Here the CDR3 DNA reads TGTGCCAGCAGCCCGTCGAATCCAGTCTTCAATCAGCCCCAGCATTTT. It codes for CASSPSNPVFNQPQHF. The chain couples TRBV27 to TRBJ1-5; D gene ambiguous. Deletions cut 6 bases from V and 3 bases from J, with 18 bases between. Germline CDR1 MNHEY, CDR2 SMNVEV (reference sequence). This CDR3 region has 16 residues.

The chain recombines TRBV6-6 with TRBJ2-3; the match to TRBD2 covers 8 bases. The ends lost 7 bases at V and 2 bases at J; junction bases unmatched: 8. Germline V gene lookup returns CDR1 MNHNY and CDR2 SVGAGI (reference sequence). The CDR3 contains 15 residues. The CDR3 DNA is TGTGCCAGCACTCCCGGGGGGGGTAACACAGATACGCAGTATTTT. Translating gives CASTPGGGNTDTQYF.

V usage is TRBV6-5 and J usage is TRBJ1-2, with a weak D call TRBD1 (5 bases). V was cut by 3 bases and J by 2 bases, with 10 bases left in between. Germline V gene sequence: CDR1 MNHEY, CDR2 SVGAGI. This CDR3 has 14 residues. CDR3 sequence reads: CASSYGGVNYGYTF. CDR3 DNA: TGTGCCAGCAGTTATGGGGGAGTAAACTATGGCTACACCTTC.

The rearrangement links TRBV30 to TRBJ1-5, with D tentatively TRBD1 (6 bases). The CDR3 loop spans 13 amino acids. V dropped 5 bases and J dropped 1 base, with 9 bases sitting between them. In germline, CDR1 is GTSNPN, CDR2 SVGIG (reference sequence). The CDR3 loop reads CAWDQGSNQPQHF. CDR3 sequence (DNA): TGTGCCTGGGACCAGGGGAGCAATCAGCCCCAGCATTTT.

The rearrangement joins TRBV2 to TRBJ2-5; 14 nucleotides align to TRBD2. Trimming at V came to 5 bases and at J to 9 bases, leaving 14 bases not matched to a gene. Germline CDR1 is SNHLY and CDR2 is FYNNEI. This CDR3 is built from 17 residues. Written as DNA, the CDR3 is TGTGCCAGCAGTTCAATGGGACTAGCGGGGGTCCAAAGGGCCCAGTACTTC. Its protein is CASSSMGLAGVQRAQYF.

About this clone: The final CDR3 position lacks the conserved phenylalanine or tryptophan, pointing to a likely read error. Because the CDR3's place on the DNA is in doubt, the DNA is left out and the CDR3 is given as listed by TCRdb. This rearrangement joins TRBV6-1 to TRBJ2-7. The CDR3 adds up to 11 amino acids, both ends counted. In germline, CDR1 is MNHNS, CDR2 SASEGT. The CDR3 sequence is CASSEAGRVLL.

The chain uses TRBV7-2 and TRBJ2-3; 8 nucleotides line up with TRBD2. CDR3 length equals 16 residues. The trim removed 2 bases at V and 5 bases at J, leaving 9 bases unmatched. Looked up from germline, CDR1 is SGHTA and CDR2 is FQGNSA. The CDR3 nucleotides are TGTGCCAGCAGCTTATGGCCGGGGGGGCCGATAGATACGCAGTATTTT. It is translated as CASSLWPGGPIDTQYF. Based on the CDR3 plus reference TRBV7-2 and TRBJ2-3, the full variable domain is GAGVSQSPSNKVTEKGKDVELRCDPISGHTALYWYRQSLGQGLEFLIYFQGNSAPDKSGLPSDRFSAERTGGSVSTLTIQRTQQEDSAVYLCASSLWPGGPIDTQYFGPGTRLTVL.

V gene TRBV6-1 combines with J gene TRBJ2-2; possibly TRBD1 for D (5 bases). This CDR3 has 15 residues. CDR1 and CDR2 (germline): MNHNS, SASEGT. V lost 3 bases and J 7 bases, leaving 15 bases between the germline ends. The CDR3 sequence: CASSDYPGINGELFF. The CDR3 DNA sequence: TGTGCCAGCAGTGATTATCCAGGGATCAACGGGGAGCTGTTTTTT.

The chain links TRBV7-9 to TRBJ1-1; no clear D. Trimming stripped 3 bases from V and 0 bases from J, with 8 bases between. In germline, CDR1 is SEHNR, CDR2 FQNEAQ (reference sequence). The CDR3 length is 14 residues. CDR3 DNA: TGTGCCAGCAGCTTTAGTACATTGAACACTGAAGCTTTCTTT. Translating it yields CASSFSTLNTEAFF.

J is TRBJ2-2 and V is TRBV11-2; no definite D call. The CDR3 totals 13 residues. Per germline, CDR1 SGHAT and CDR2 FQNNGV. V gave up 3 bases and J gave up 2 bases, with 4 bases separating them. The CDR3, as DNA: TGTGCCAGCAGCTTCACTAACACCGGGGAGCTGTTTTTT. Its protein is CASSFTNTGELFF.

This clone was picked up one time. The chain has TRBV6-5 and TRBJ2-1; tentatively, D is TRBD1 (5 bases). V was pared by 5 bases and J by 2 bases, with 13 bases between. The CDR3 extends over 15 amino acids. The germline V gene encodes CDR1 MNHEY and CDR2 SVGAGI. The CDR3 loop is CASSPRRGTYNEQFF. DNA for the CDR3: TGTGCCAGCAGTCCTCGTAGGGGTACCTACAATGAGCAGTTCTTC.

This rearrangement joins TRBV6-5 to TRBJ2-5; D unclear. Trimming pared 5 bases from V and 4 bases from J, leaving 14 bases between. Germline V lookup: CDR1 MNHEY, CDR2 SVGAGI. The CDR3 length is 14 residues. As DNA, the CDR3 is TGTGCCAGCAGTGAAGGAGTGGTAGCAGAGACCCAGTACTTC. Protein product: CASSEGVVAETQYF.

The chain uses TRBV4-2 and TRBJ2-2; D is ambiguous. CDR1 LGHNA and CDR2 YNFKEQ come from the germline V gene. This CDR3 has 14 residues. The germline V and J ends were trimmed by 5 bases and 4 bases, with 11 bases remaining between them. Here the CDR3 DNA reads TGTGCCAGCAGCTTCAGTCCCCTCACCGGGGAGCTGTTTTTT. It yields the protein CASSFSPLTGELFF.

The chain combines TRBV9 with TRBJ1-1; the D is unclear. The V gene's germline CDR1 is SGDLS and CDR2 YYNGEE. This CDR3 comprises 12 residues. The V end was cut by 0 bases, the J end by 7 bases, with 7 bases between. CDR3 residues: CASSVDGVEAFF. CDR3 DNA sequence: TGTGCCAGCAGCGTAGATGGTGTTGAAGCTTTCTTT.

This clone was picked up a small number of times. Here the CDR3 reads CASGQPGAPLHF. CDR3 in DNA: TGTGCCAGCGGACAGCCCGGGGCACCCCTCCACTTT. The chain combines TRBV9 with TRBJ1-6; D perhaps matches TRBD1 (6 bases). The germline V gene has CDR1 SGDLS and CDR2 YYNGEE. V was trimmed by 7 bases and J by 11 bases, leaving 13 bases between them. The CDR3 runs 12 residues.

V gene TRBV6-6 combines with J gene TRBJ2-5; D perhaps matches TRBD2 (5 bases). Trimming took off 6 bases at V and 1 base at J, with 18 bases between the two ends. This CDR3 spans 16 amino acids. Germline values: CDR1 MNHNY, CDR2 SVGAGI (reference sequence). The CDR3 sequence: CASRQQPTDFQETQYF. The CDR3 DNA is TGTGCCAGCAGGCAACAACCGACGGACTTCCAAGAGACCCAGTACTTC.

This chain connects TRBV6-1 to TRBJ2-7; 10 bases map to TRBD1. V dropped 4 bases and J dropped 5; count of bases not matched to a gene: 11. Germline V lookup: CDR1 MNHNS, CDR2 SASEGT. The CDR3 length is 16 residues. The CDR3 DNA reads TGTGCCAGCAGTGCAAACCGAGGGACAGGGGAGAACGAGCAGTACTTC. This encodes CASSANRGTGENEQYF.

The chain recombines TRBV7-2 with TRBJ2-3; 12 bases are a match to TRBD2. Germline CDR1 reads SGHTA; CDR2 reads FQGNSA. The CDR3 consists of 18 residues. Unmatched junction bases numbered 11, after V lost 6 bases and J lost 1 base. CDR3: CASRRLAGGTEGTDTQYF. The CDR3 nucleotides read TGTGCCAGCAGGCGTCTAGCGGGGGGGACGGAGGGCACAGATACGCAGTATTTT.

The chain is built from TRBV5-1 and TRBJ2-1; the match to TRBD1 covers 8 bases. V lost 4 bases and J lost 7; bases outside the gene matches: 10. From germline, CDR1 is SGHRS and CDR2 YFSETQ. This CDR3 has 15 residues. In DNA, the CDR3 is TGCGCCAGCAGCAACAGTGGACAGGGAGTGAATGAGCAGTTCTTC. Protein product: CASSNSGQGVNEQFF.

V usage is TRBV4-2 and J usage is TRBJ1-2; D is undetermined. V was shortened by 1 base and J by 1 base, with 16 bases between the two germline ends. Germline-derived CDR1 and CDR2 are LGHNA and YNFKEQ. This CDR3 region has 17 residues. The CDR3 DNA sequence: TGTGCCAGCAGCCAAGTAATCCGGGAGGTCGGTAACTATGGCTACACCTTC. Its protein product is CASSQVIREVGNYGYTF.

This clone was seen once. V and J are TRBV5-6 and TRBJ2-7, with TRBD2 identical over 12 bases. Germline CDR1 reads SGHDT; CDR2 reads YYEEEE. J was trimmed by 5 bases and V by 4 bases; bases with no gene match: 10. The CDR3 is made up of 16 amino acids. CDR3 sequence (DNA): TGTGCCAGCAGCCCGCAACGGACTAGCGGGGCCAACGAGCAGTACTTC. This sequence encodes CASSPQRTSGANEQYF.

The V and J genes are TRBV5-1 and TRBJ2-6; the match to TRBD1 covers 7 bases. CDR1 is SGHRS and CDR2 is YFSETQ in the germline V gene. Trimming took 5 bases from V and 0 from J; bases not matched to a gene: 11. There are 18 residues in the CDR3. For the CDR3, the DNA is TGCGCCAGCAGGAAGAACTCGGGACAGAGCTCTGGGGCCAACGTCCTGACTTTC. Protein sequence: CASRKNSGQSSGANVLTF.

This sequence joins TRBV7-9 and TRBJ1-1; no clear D. The ends were cut back, 1 base at V and 1 base at J, with 7 bases in the middle. Per germline, CDR1 SEHNR and CDR2 FQNEAQ (reference sequence). The CDR3 spans 14 residues. CDR3 nucleotide sequence: TGTGCCAGCAGCTTAGGGTCCGGGAACACTGAAGCTTTCTTT. It is translated as CASSLGSGNTEAFF.

The chain uses TRBV5-1 and TRBJ2-7, with 7 bases matching TRBD1. CDR3 size: 14 residues. V lost 6 bases, J lost 2 bases, and 8 bases stayed unmatched. Germline assignment: CDR1 SGHRS and CDR2 YFSETQ. The DNA for the CDR3 is TGCGCCAGCACCAGCGGACAGGCCCCCTACGAGCAGTACTTC. This codes for CASTSGQAPYEQYF.

The chain carries TRBV5-1 and TRBJ1-2; D may be TRBD1 (5 bases). The CDR3 is 13 amino acids. V lost 4 bases to trimming and J lost 2 bases, with 9 bases between them. The V gene's germline CDR1 is SGHRS and CDR2 YFSETQ. The CDR3 reads CASSESGNYGYTF. As DNA, the CDR3 is TGCGCCAGCAGCGAGTCAGGGAACTATGGCTACACCTTC.